This T cell receptor beta chain comes out of a study of T cell repertoires in cytomegalovirus infection (dated by TCRdb to the late 2010s). With regard to the full study: Donor HLA type was relevant to the analysis, as public TCR beta signatures indicated carriage of CMV infection together with the matching HLA type. Points the paper makes about the study in general: Carriers of CMV infection plus the relevant HLA type were discriminated by the cumulative frequency of public TCR beta family members in the study cohort and in an independent 352-donor cohort. In the ex vivo response, HLA-C-restricted CMV-specific TCR beta clonotypes were dominant, and in two of eight donors the single most frequent clonotype came from this HLA-C-restricted group.

The CDR3, cysteine through phenylalanine, is 16 amino acids long. Of the read, only the CDR3 DNA is kept; its 48 bases are in frame from base 1. Unmatched junction bases come to 4, with V trimmed by 1 base and J by 3 bases. As encoded in the germline V gene (reference sequence), CDR1 is DFQATT while CDR2 is SNEGSKA. This clonotype has only a few counts. Which antigen it targets is not known. Per-base qualities were not stored, and no clone one base away is much larger. The listed sequencing device is Illumina HiSeq 1500. The public reads were run again by TCRdb, first through fastp at Q25 and then through MiXCR, and only productive beta chains were kept. Every distinct CDR3 protein forms one entry, paired with its most common genes and DNA. For this sample there are about 680,000 distinct CDR3 sequences; roughly a quarter appear just once. The top ten hold approximately 8% of the sample.

This clonotype was obtained from a human donor in good health (CMV status not recorded). Some clones in this sample may be carry-over from other donors' samples. The rearranged chain carries TRBV20-1 and TRBJ2-5; 14 central nucleotides agree with TRBD2. Sequenced: CD8+ T cells from PBMCs. The CDR3 protein sequence reads: CSARVGGLAGEETQYF. The nucleotide sequence reads as follows: TGCAGTGCTAGAGTCGGGGGACTAGCGGGGGAAGAGACCCAGTACTTC.